The rows below give T cell receptor beta chains drawn from one sample of a study of blood T cell repertoires in COVID-19. Produced via immunoSEQ multiplex PCR; TCRdb's table is partial and in-frame only. This sample carries tens of thousands of clones, roughly 85% of them seen once, and the ten largest clones take over 9.5%. Sequencing was performed on peripheral blood. The receptors here all came from a man in his 60s with COVID-19, enrolled during active disease. Each CDR3 is given with its conserved first and last residue. The order of the fields is V gene, J gene, D gene, clone size, CDR3 protein, CDR3 DNA. A D gene is named only where the DNA matches it firmly. Only part of the rows carry a size: once, few, many, or a class if the clone is expanded.

V: TRBV5-1; J: TRBJ1-5; D: -; size: -; CDR3: CASSLTGDSNQPQHF; DNA: TGCGCCAGCAGCTTGACAGGAGATAGCAATCAGCCCCAGCATTTT
V: TRBV2; J: TRBJ1-1; D: TRBD1; size: medium-sized; CDR3: CASSERQGTKAFF; DNA: TGTGCCAGCAGTGAGCGACAGGGGACGAAAGCTTTCTTT
V: TRBV19; J: TRBJ1-5; D: -; size: -; CDR3: CASSRVSQLINQPQHF; DNA: TGTGCCAGTAGTCGGGTCAGCCAGCTGATAAATCAGCCCCAGCATTTT
V: TRBV7-9; J: TRBJ1-1; D: -; size: -; CDR3: CASSLDTEAFF; DNA: TGTGCCAGCAGCCTTGACACTGAAGCTTTCTTT
V: TRBV19; J: TRBJ2-5; D: TRBD2; size: -; CDR3: CASRDLSSGLETQYF; DNA: TGTGCCAGTAGAGACCTGAGTAGCGGGCTCGAGACCCAGTACTTC
V: TRBV3-1/TRBV3-2; J: TRBJ2-6; D: -; size: -; CDR3: CASSQDPLGANVLTF; DNA: TGTGCCAGCAGCCAAGACCCTCTTGGGGCCAACGTCCTGACTTTC
V: TRBV11-2; J: TRBJ2-2; D: -; size: once; CDR3: CASSLGGWAGELFF; DNA: TGTGCCAGCAGCTTAGGCGGTTGGGCCGGGGAGCTGTTTTTT
V: TRBV14; J: TRBJ1-6; D: TRBD1; size: -; CDR3: CASSQDHRGSSPLHF; DNA: TGTGCCAGCAGCCAAGATCACAGGGGTAGTTCACCCCTCCACTTT
V: TRBV14; J: TRBJ2-5; D: TRBD2; size: -; CDR3: CASSQGRESTVKTQYF; DNA: TGTGCCAGCAGCCAAGGGCGGGAGTCAACGGTGAAGACCCAGTACTTC
V: TRBV24-1; J: TRBJ2-3; D: TRBD1; size: -; CDR3: CATSDPGQGVTTDTQYF; DNA: TGTGCCACCAGTGATCCTGGACAGGGGGTAACTACAGATACGCAGTATTTT
V: TRBV18; J: TRBJ2-7; D: TRBD2; size: -; CDR3: CASSPPTSGVYEQYF; DNA: TGTGCCAGCTCACCACCGACTAGCGGGGTCTACGAGCAGTACTTC
V: TRBV6-5; J: TRBJ2-3; D: TRBD1; size: -; CDR3: CASSYSGTGGADTQYF; DNA: TGTGCCAGCAGTTACTCGGGGACAGGGGGCGCAGATACGCAGTATTTT
V: TRBV10-3; J: TRBJ2-2; D: TRBD1; size: -; CDR3: CAISPPRAGGNTGELFF; DNA: TGTGCCATCAGTCCTCCCAGGGCAGGGGGTAACACCGGGGAGCTGTTTTTT
V: TRBV19; J: TRBJ1-2; D: -; size: -; CDR3: CASSIGPQGNQGYTF; DNA: TGTGCCAGTAGTATTGGCCCCCAGGGGAATCAGGGCTACACCTTC
V: TRBV29-1; J: TRBJ2-7; D: TRBD2; size: -; CDR3: CSVVSAGVGYEQYF; DNA: TGCAGCGTTGTTTCGGCGGGAGTCGGCTACGAGCAGTACTTC
V: TRBV25-1; J: TRBJ1-3; D: -; size: -; CDR3: CASSDQAGNTIYF; DNA: TGTGCCAGCAGTGATCAGGCAGGAAACACCATATATTTT